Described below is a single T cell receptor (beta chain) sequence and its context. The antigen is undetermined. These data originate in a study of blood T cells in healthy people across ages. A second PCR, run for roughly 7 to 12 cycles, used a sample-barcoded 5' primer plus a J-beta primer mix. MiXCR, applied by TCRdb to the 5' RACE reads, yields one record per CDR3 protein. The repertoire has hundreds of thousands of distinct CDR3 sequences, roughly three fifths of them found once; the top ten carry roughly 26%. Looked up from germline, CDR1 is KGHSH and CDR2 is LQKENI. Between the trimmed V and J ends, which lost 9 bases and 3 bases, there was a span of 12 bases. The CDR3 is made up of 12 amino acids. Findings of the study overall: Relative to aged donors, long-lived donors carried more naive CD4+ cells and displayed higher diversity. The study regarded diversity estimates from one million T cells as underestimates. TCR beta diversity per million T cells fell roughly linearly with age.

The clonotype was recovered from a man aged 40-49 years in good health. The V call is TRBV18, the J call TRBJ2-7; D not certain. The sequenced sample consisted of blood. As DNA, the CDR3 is TGTGCCAGTGCATCAGACGTCTACGAGCAGTACTTC. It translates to CASASDVYEQYF. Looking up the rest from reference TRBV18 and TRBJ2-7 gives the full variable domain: NAGVMQNPRHLVRRRGQEARLRCSPMKGHSHVYWYRQLPEEGLKFMVYLQKENIIDESGMPKERFSAEFPKEGPSILRIQQVVRGDSAAYFCASASDVYEQYFGPGTRLTVT.